This entry lists 29 T cell receptor beta chains sequenced from one sample in a study of CD4 and CD8 cells across lung adenocarcinoma regions. One entry per CDR3 protein results from TCRdb running MiXCR on the PCR reads. The table lists 9,200 or so distinct CDR3 sequences, around half of them singletons. Sequenced sample: CD8+ T cells from the margin of a lung tumor. The receptors originated from a female donor with lung adenocarcinoma. The CD4 and CD8 labels of this study may be unreliable.

The V call is TRBV4-1, the J call TRBJ2-1; 7 positions match TRBD1. The J call may be faulty, since TRBJ2-7 better matches the DNA end. CDR1 and CDR2 (germline): MGHRA, YSYEKL. The CDR3 extends over 16 amino acids. The chain's CDR3 is CASSQAQLGGHNEQYF. The CDR3, as DNA: TGCGCCAGCAGCCAAGCCCAACTAGGGGGCCACAATGAGCAGTACTTC.

The chain uses TRBV6-1 and TRBJ1-2, with 9 bases matching TRBD1. Germline lookup yields CDR1 MNHNS and CDR2 SASEGT. This CDR3 spans 16 amino acids. V dropped 6 bases and J dropped 4; count of bases not matched to a gene: 12. The CDR3 loop is CASRDRDRARSYGYTF. The CDR3 DNA is TGTGCCAGCAGAGACCGGGACAGGGCCCGATCCTATGGCTACACCTTC.

The chain joins TRBV4-1 to TRBJ2-4; D is possibly TRBD2 (5 bases). Trimming shortened V by 0 bases and J by 0 bases, and 12 bases separated the two germline ends. Germline loops: CDR1 MGHRA, CDR2 YSYEKL. This CDR3 region has 17 residues. CDR3 residues: CASSQDPGVQAKNIQYF. The CDR3 coding sequence is TGCGCCAGCAGCCAAGATCCCGGGGTACAAGCCAAAAACATTCAGTACTTC.

A word on this clonotype: At one of its ends the junction is not consistent with the germline gene, which may arise from a read error. The chain combines TRBV7-2 with TRBJ2-3; D possibly uses TRBD1 or TRBD2 (6 bases each). Germline V gene sequence: CDR1 SGHTA, CDR2 FQGNSA. The length of the CDR3 is 16 residues. The CDR3 spells CASSSQARGRQNTQYF. CDR3 sequence (DNA): TGTGCCAGCAGCTCACAAGCTAGGGGGAGGCAGAATACGCAGTATTTC.

The chain couples TRBV10-3 to TRBJ2-4; 8 bases are a match to TRBD1. The junction had 10 bases not matched to a gene; V was cut back by 10 bases and J by 5 bases. The germline gives CDR1 ENHRY, CDR2 SYGVKD. CDR3 length equals 14 residues. CDR3 amino acids: CATKGAGQENIQYF. CDR3 sequence (DNA): TGTGCCACCAAGGGCGCGGGACAGGAAAACATTCAGTACTTC.

This clonotype is labeled as medium-sized. The rearrangement links TRBV6-5 to TRBJ2-1; tentatively, D is TRBD2 (7 bases). Germline assignment: CDR1 MNHEY and CDR2 SVGAGI. CDR3 size: 14 residues. Trimming shortened V by 7 bases and J by 9 bases, and 19 bases separated the two germline ends. The DNA for the CDR3 is TGTGCCAGCACCCCGTGGGGGGGCTCGGGTGAGCAGTTCTTC. The encoded protein is CASTPWGGSGEQFF.

This clonotype came up once. V is TRBV19 and J is TRBJ1-2, with D perhaps matching TRBD1 (6 bases). The CDR3 is 13 residues long. Trimming cost V 7 bases and J 4 bases, with 13 bases left between them. Germline values: CDR1 LNHDA, CDR2 SQIVND (reference sequence). The CDR3 sequence: CASTTGATYGYTF. The CDR3 DNA is TGTGCCAGTACGACGGGGGCGACCTATGGCTACACCTTC.

V usage is TRBV6-1 and J usage is TRBJ2-1; 7 bases agree with TRBD2. Unmatched junction bases numbered 3, after V lost 3 bases and J lost 7 bases. Germline loops: CDR1 MNHNS, CDR2 SASEGT. This CDR3 is 13 amino acids long. CDR3 coding DNA: TGTGCCAGCAGTGACAGCGGGGTAAATGAGCAGTTCTTC. Protein: CASSDSGVNEQFF.

The chain joins TRBV15 to TRBJ2-3; 12 bases align to TRBD2. CDR3 length: 16 residues. The trim removed 0 bases at V and 6 bases at J, leaving 4 bases unmatched. Germline loops: CDR1 LNHNV, CDR2 YYDKDF (reference sequence). The CDR3 sequence is CATSREGLAGSDTQYF. The CDR3 nucleotides are TGTGCCACCAGCAGAGAAGGACTAGCGGGAAGCGATACGCAGTATTTT.

Concerning this clonotype itself: The junction and the germline gene differ at one end; a read error may be behind it. The gene calls are TRBV6-1 and TRBJ2-3, with D maybe TRBD1 (6 bases). Germline-derived CDR1 and CDR2 are MNHNS and SASEGT. The CDR3 spans 15 residues. CDR3 sequence: CASSSARISTGTLYF. The CDR3 nucleotides are TGTGCCAGCAGTAGCGCTAGAATAAGCACAGGGACGCTGTATTTT.

This clonotype ranks as medium-sized. The chain combines TRBV11-1 with TRBJ2-1; 7 nucleotides align to TRBD2. Germline CDR1 is SGHAT and CDR2 is FQDESV (reference sequence). Trimming took 0 bases from V and 5 from J; bases not matched to a gene: 7. This CDR3 contains 16 residues. The CDR3 loop is CASSLAPSGWDNEQFF. The CDR3 region has the DNA TGTGCCAGCAGCTTAGCGCCTAGCGGATGGGACAATGAGCAGTTCTTC.

The rearrangement joins TRBV10-2 to TRBJ2-3; D is possibly TRBD1 or TRBD2 (5 bases each). Germline V CDR1 and CDR2: WSHSY, SAAADI. The CDR3 consists of 14 residues. CDR3 bases: TGCGGCGGCTCGGGGCAGGGAGCCAAAAACACGCAGTATTTT. Translated, it gives CGGSGQGAKNTQYF.

This chain uses TRBV6-5 with TRBJ1-6, with 8 positions matching TRBD1. The length of the CDR3 is 15 residues. V lost 4 bases to trimming and J lost 7 bases; unmatched junction nucleotides: 6. CDR1 is MNHEY, CDR2 SVGAGI, per germline. CDR3 nucleotide sequence: TGTGCCAGCAGTTGGTCGGGACAGGTGAATTCACCCCTCCACTTT. Its translation is CASSWSGQVNSPLHF.

This chain joins TRBV6-5 and TRBJ2-3; weak D call: TRBD2 (6 bases). Germline CDR1 reads MNHEY; CDR2 reads SVGAGI. Trimming stripped 4 bases from V and 0 bases from J, with 11 bases between. The CDR3 sequence is 15 residues long. The CDR3 region has the DNA TGTGCCAGCAGTTTCCTTAGCGGTAGCACAGATACGCAGTATTTT. Amino acid sequence: CASSFLSGSTDTQYF.

This clonotype was detected only a few times. The chain uses TRBV6-5 and TRBJ2-1, with TRBD2 matching over 8 bases. The DNA end is a closer match to TRBJ2-5, so the J assignment may be wrong. CDR1 and CDR2 (germline): MNHEY, SVGAGI. The CDR3 runs 16 residues. This chain's CDR3 is CASSYRGGAGSETQYF. CDR3 bases: TGTGCCAGCAGTTACCGGGGGGGGGCGGGATCGGAGACCCAGTACTTC.

This chain connects TRBV6-1 to TRBJ2-4; 9 bases are shared with TRBD1. CDR3 length: 16 residues. The ends lost 6 bases at V and 13 bases at J; junction bases unmatched: 19. Germline lookup yields CDR1 MNHNS and CDR2 SASEGT. The CDR3 coding sequence is TGTGCCAGCAGGGCCCACGGGGACAGGGCCCAAAACACCCAGTACTTC. Translation: CASRAHGDRAQNTQYF.

The rearrangement links TRBV27 to TRBJ2-7; TRBD2 matches 8 bases. Unmatched junction bases numbered 11, after V lost 4 bases and J lost 6 bases. This CDR3 comprises 15 residues. Looked up from germline, CDR1 is MNHEY and CDR2 is SMNVEV (reference sequence). CDR3 region: CASSSASGLVGEQYV. The CDR3 DNA is TGTGCCAGCAGTTCCGCCTCGGGACTAGTCGGCGAGCAGTACGTC.

This clonotype was seen ten or more times. A read error may explain this, as a much larger clone is one base away. This chain connects TRBV6-1 to TRBJ2-1, with a tentative D call TRBD1 (6 bases). The CDR3 is 13 residues long. V lost 3 bases, J lost 10 bases, and 13 bases lay in between. Per the germline V gene, CDR1 is MNHNS and CDR2 is SASEGT. Here the CDR3 reads CASSDYRVHEQFF. The CDR3 DNA reads TGTGCCAGCAGTGACTACAGGGTCCACGAGCAGTTCTTC.

This clonotype occurred many times. The V call is TRBV10-1, the J call TRBJ2-7, with no clear D. Germline assignment: CDR1 WNHNN and CDR2 SYGVQD (reference sequence). This CDR3 spans 14 amino acids. With 2 bases removed from V and 2 bases from J, the gap between germline ends came to 10 bases. The CDR3 coding sequence is TGCGCCAGCAGTGAGGGATCGGGTCCCTACGAGCAGTACTTC. It codes for CASSEGSGPYEQYF.

This clonotype was detected only once. V and J are TRBV10-3 and TRBJ2-5, with unresolved D. V was cut by 10 bases and J by 1 base, with 13 bases left in between. CDR1 is ENHRY and CDR2 is SYGVKD in the germline V gene. CDR3 length equals 13 residues. In DNA, the CDR3 is TGTGCCACTATTCCGGGTGCCCAAGAGACCCAGTACTTC. It codes for CATIPGAQETQYF.

A remark on this clonotype: This could be a read error, since a much larger clone is one nucleotide away. The rearrangement uses TRBV27 and TRBJ1-6; D unclear. CDR1 MNHEY and CDR2 SMNVEV come from the germline V gene (reference sequence). This CDR3 has 13 residues. The CDR3 DNA is TGTGCCACCAGTCTGTACAGAAATTCACCCCTCCACTTT. Translating gives CATSLYRNSPLHF.

Relative to its sample, this clonotype is medium-sized (0.01 to 0.1%). The chain is built from TRBV10-1 and TRBJ1-1; 7 nucleotides match TRBD1. Germline lookup yields CDR1 WNHNN and CDR2 SYGVQD (reference sequence). This CDR3 is 16 amino acids long. The junction had 15 bases not matched to a gene; V was cut back by 6 bases and J by 5 bases. For the CDR3, the DNA is TGCGCCAGCAGCGCTCCTGGAGGCAGGGGGGAAACTGAAGCTTTCTTT. Amino acids: CASSAPGGRGETEAFF.

The CDR3 nucleotides are TGCGCCAGCAGCTTCCTACTAGCGGGAACAGCGGATGAGCAGTTCTTC. Translated, it gives CASSFLLAGTADEQFF. V gene TRBV5-1 combines with J gene TRBJ2-1, with 10 bases fitting TRBD2. From germline, CDR1 is SGHRS and CDR2 YFSETQ. J was trimmed by 8 bases and V by 2 bases; bases with no gene match: 10. This CDR3 is 16 amino acids long.

DNA for the CDR3: TGTGCCAGCAGCCCCGGGACAGGAAACTACGAGCAGTTCTTC. Its protein product is CASSPGTGNYEQFF. V gene TRBV7-6 combines with J gene TRBJ2-1; 8 nucleotides align to TRBD1. Germline assignment: CDR1 SGHVS and CDR2 FNYEAQ. Germline trimming cut 5 bases from V and 10 bases from J; bases unmatched to any gene: 10. This CDR3 region has 14 residues.

This clonotype was observed a few times. The chain carries TRBV24-1 and TRBJ2-3; TRBD1 might be the D (5 bases). The CDR3 has 14 residues. Germline lookup yields CDR1 KGHDR and CDR2 SFDVKD. V was trimmed by 8 bases and J by 5 bases, leaving 16 bases between them. The CDR3 spells CATKTGRPGDTQYF. CDR3 sequence (DNA): TGTGCCACCAAAACAGGCCGACCGGGAGATACGCAGTATTTT.

This clonotype was counted at least ten times. The chain uses TRBV6-1 and TRBJ1-6; possible D gene TRBD1, 6 bases. Trimming removed 5 bases from V and 7 bases from J, with 18 bases in between. Germline V gene lookup returns CDR1 MNHNS and CDR2 SASEGT. The length of the CDR3 is 16 residues. CDR3 bases: TGTGCCAGCAGTCCAAAACCACAGGGTCGAAATTCACCCCTCCACTTT. This gives the protein CASSPKPQGRNSPLHF.

In its sample, this clonotype was seen once. The chain recombines TRBV6-1 with TRBJ1-2, with D maybe TRBD1 (6 bases). Trimming removed 8 bases from V and 1 base from J, with 14 bases in between. The CDR3 consists of 14 residues. Germline V gives CDR1 MNHNS, CDR2 SASEGT. In DNA form, the CDR3 reads TGTGCCAGCGCTGAGGGGGGGGTTAACTATGGCTACACCTTC. Translating it yields CASAEGGVNYGYTF.

V gene TRBV25-1 combines with J gene TRBJ2-1; D may match TRBD1 or TRBD2 (6 bases each). The ends were cut back, 1 base at V and 0 bases at J, with 10 bases in the middle. The germline gives CDR1 MGHDK, CDR2 SYGVNS. The CDR3 totals 16 residues. The CDR3 DNA is TGTGCCAGCAGTGAATTTAAGGGGGGCTCCTACAATGAGCAGTTCTTC. Amino acid sequence: CASSEFKGGSYNEQFF.

The chain employs TRBV20-1 and TRBJ2-1, with 8 positions matching TRBD2. The V segment lost 1 base and the J segment 8 bases; nucleotides outside the gene matches: 13. The CDR3 runs 16 residues. The germline CDR1 and CDR2 sequences are DFQATT and SNEGSKA (reference sequence). The CDR3 sequence: CSARGSLAGIVDEQFF. The CDR3 region has the DNA TGCAGTGCTAGAGGGTCCTTAGCGGGAATCGTCGATGAGCAGTTCTTC.